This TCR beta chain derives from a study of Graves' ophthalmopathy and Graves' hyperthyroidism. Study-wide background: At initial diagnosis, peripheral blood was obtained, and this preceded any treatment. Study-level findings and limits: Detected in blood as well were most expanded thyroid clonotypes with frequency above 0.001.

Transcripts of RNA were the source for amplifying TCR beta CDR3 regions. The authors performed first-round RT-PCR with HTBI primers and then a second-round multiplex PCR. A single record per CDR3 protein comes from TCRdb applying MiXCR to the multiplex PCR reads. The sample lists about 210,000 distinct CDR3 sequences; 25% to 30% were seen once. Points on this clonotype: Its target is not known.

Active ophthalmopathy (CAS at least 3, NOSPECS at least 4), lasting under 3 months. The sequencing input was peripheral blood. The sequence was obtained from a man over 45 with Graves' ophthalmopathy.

The CDR3 sequence is CASRDRGLNEQYF. Here the CDR3 DNA reads TGTGCCAGCAGAGACAGGGGGCTCAACGAGCAGTACTTC. The rearrangement uses TRBV6-2 or TRBV6-3 and TRBJ2-7, with TRBD1 matching over 10 bases. V trimming: 6 bases; J trimming: 5 bases; junction bases outside the gene matches: 4. In germline, CDR1 is MNHEY, CDR2 SVGEGT. The CDR3 is 13 residues long.